This T cell receptor beta chain was captured in a study of cytomegalovirus exposure and HLA in healthy donors (TCRdb year 2017). The study in broad terms: An earlier analysis of some 600 of the donors reported 276 Gb of sequence data and roughly 120 million unique TCR beta sequences obtained from roughly 170 million T cells. In an earlier analysis of 550 to 700 of the donors, high-throughput TCR beta sequencing was used to judge whether each TCR beta V gene segment behaved as functional or pseudogenic. In the later analysis, no new phenotypic data were used to find candidate immune exposures; instead, reliance was placed on TCR beta sequences and their occurrence across donors. A later analysis re-analyzed previously published TCR beta repertoires from 666 donors and added high-resolution HLA genotyping to study TCR occurrence patterns. A few DR-DQ haplotypes were treated as single units for association and clustering because of strong linkage in the cohort. HLA typing included class I and class II loci at four-digit resolution. On average, around 230,000 unique TCR beta nucleotide sequences were sequenced per donor among about 400 genotyped donors of the cohort, with 15% to 20% of those sequences being non-productive. A later genetic analysis used genome-wide SNP genotypes for about three fifths of the 666 donors, treating that subset as a discovery cohort. Among the roughly 400 genotyped donors, around 81% belonged to the genetic ancestry cluster associated with self-reported Caucasian donors. The T cell repertoires of some 700 subjects were profiled by immunosequencing and related to cytomegalovirus serostatus. All discovery cohort repertoires had been generated on a single sequencing platform. Donor age, sex, ethnicity and CMV serostatus were compiled alongside the repertoire data. Along with the approximately 650-subject first cohort, a separate validation cohort of roughly 110 different subjects was used. The study aimed to test whether cataloging public T cell receptors could reveal signatures of past pathogen exposure. Typing coverage differed by locus: A, B, C, DRB1 and DQB1 were typed in about 629-640 donors, DQA1 in 500 to 550, DPA1 in 600 to 610, and DPB1 in 450 to 490. To predict cytomegalovirus infection status, the study brought together high-throughput TCR immunosequencing, statistical association of individual TCRs with disease status, and machine learning. Around 330 gigabases of sequencing data and tens of millions of unique TCR sequences made up an early release that covered nearly 650 HLA-typed donors. Overall study outcomes, separate from this receptor: A later analysis reported that several top co-occurrence clusters appeared linked to parvovirus B19, influenza, CMV and Epstein-Barr virus. A later analysis found that most CMV-associated TCR beta chains appeared HLA-restricted, with HLA associations seemingly driven largely by CMV exposure. Assigning TCR associations to individual alleles was difficult when HLA alleles, especially DR and DQ, strongly co-occurred. In both the original and validation cohorts, the classifier was reported to diagnose cytomegalovirus status with high specificity and sensitivity. In an earlier analysis of roughly 500 of the donors, most TCR beta V segments appeared in productive rearrangements about 87% or about 30% of the time, broadly matching IMGT annotations. In a later analysis, some 17,000 TCR beta sequences were associated with specific HLA alleles at a false discovery rate of 0.05. A group of highly shared sequence variants was considered likely to be a technical artifact of the sequencing pipeline. For the cohort, immune exposure information was limited to CMV serostatus. Compared with equally common non-associated chains, HLA-associated TCR beta chains in a later analysis were more clonally expanded and had lower generation probabilities. Sequencing depth was assumed to be roughly uniform across donors in the presence/absence analyses, though that assumption may not hold. Most TCR sequences were seen in very few donors, while some public TCRs were found in many individuals. Compared with the roughly 600-donor mean, donors in an Asian-associated ancestry cluster had fewer N-insertions in productive TCRs, according to a later genetic analysis. The earlier analysis of 587 of the donors excluded fewer than 20 rarely observed V segments, including chromosome 9 orphons, because counts were too low. Because HLA typing was unavailable for some donors at each locus, only the typed subset was used in association tests. Some IMGT-functional V segments, including TRBV6-2 and TRBV6-3, could not be told apart with the 87-base-pair reads, so those segments were excluded. In a later analysis, TCR association rates were found to vary across HLA loci, with the most associated TCRs seen for DRB1 alleles and the fewest for HLA-C alleles. In a later genetic analysis, a missense DCLRE1C variant was associated with V-gene and J-gene trimming of TCR beta chains, and the association was replicated in an independent cohort. The authors suggested that the approach could potentially be extended to other disease states and immunological phenotypes. A further reported finding was that TCR beta sequences accurately predicted the HLA-A and HLA-B alleles for most subjects in the first cohort. Linkage disequilibrium might explain the correlated functional status among segregating V segments, but an unknown experimental factor could not be excluded. In this cohort, only TCR beta chains were sequenced, and detectable features were limited by the absence of alpha or paired-chain data. The study gave a list of about 170 TCR beta chains associated with cytomegalovirus. A few of the identified cytomegalovirus-associated TCR beta chains were confirmed in vitro to be specific for cytomegalovirus antigens.

The CDR3, from cysteine to phenylalanine, totals 11 residues. Of the read, only the CDR3 DNA is kept; its 33 bases are in frame from base 1. Per the germline V gene, MDHEN is the CDR1 and SYDVKM is the CDR2. The trim is 5 bases for V and 3 bases for J, with a gap of 4 bases between the germline ends. In total, roughly 710 healthy bone marrow donors made up the cohort. At the time of sampling, all cohort members were nominally healthy, though unrecorded immune exposures were likely present. The donor tested CMV seropositive and was one of the 289 seropositive cohort members. A peripheral blood sample was provided by each donor, and peripheral blood mononuclear cells were used for TCR beta sequencing. The Qiagen DNeasy Blood Extraction Kit was used to extract genomic DNA from the blood cell samples. To note about this clone: Its antigen specificity is not known. No base quality values were provided; no much bigger clone lies one nucleotide off.

Library preparation used the immunoSEQ multiplex PCR assay. The multiplex PCR relied on a mix of 60 forward primers for TCR Vbeta segments and 13 reverse primers for TCR Jbeta segments. A multiplex PCR assay on genomic DNA amplified the CDR3 region of rearranged TCR beta genes. The amplified TCR beta libraries were sequenced on the Illumina HiSeq System as 87-base-pair reads. On the study's bioinformatics: A later analysis counted approximately 76 million unique TCR beta chains across the 550 to 700 repertoires, and 9.5 million to 11 million of these chains were shared by at least two donors. Raw reads were error-corrected and collapsed into unique sequences by a nearest-neighbor algorithm in which closely related sequences were merged to remove PCR and sequencing errors. CDR3 sequences were aligned to IMGT reference sequences to assign V, D and J gene segments. For a sequence to be retained, at least a six-nucleotide match to both a V gene segment and a J gene segment was required. A rearrangement was called productive if the CDR3 had no stop codons and remained in frame with V and J, and every other rearrangement was called non-productive. CDR3 was defined according to IMGT convention as the region running from the second conserved V-encoded cysteine to the conserved J-encoded phenylalanine. The earlier analysis of about 620 of the donors excluded sequences that lacked an unambiguous match to a single V gene segment. An earlier analysis of several hundred of the donors called V segments functional above 56.7% productive rearrangements and segregating when the between-donor standard deviation exceeded 5%. To diagnose cytomegalovirus status from the catalog of TCR beta chain sequences, a statistical classification framework was built. In a later analysis, TCR nucleotide sequences were compared against IMGT/GENE-DB human TR gene sequences so that V and J genes could be assigned. In a later analysis, CDR3 sequences and most-parsimonious VDJ recombination scenarios were assigned using the TCRdist pipeline. In a later analysis, each TCR beta chain was defined by its CDR3 amino acid sequence together with its V-gene family, and reads without a unique V-gene family were excluded. As a way to deal with suspected cross-contamination and a sequencing artifact, a later analysis dropped 450 to 600 nucleotide sequences that were highly shared and had low generation probability. In a later analysis, a clonal expansion index for each public chain was calculated from normalized within-repertoire ranks of inferred template counts. In a later analysis, generation probabilities were computed with a VDJ recombination model fitted to out-of-frame rearrangements, and the resulting probabilities were checked against IGoR. A later analysis scored TCR-TCR, TCR-HLA and TCR-CMV co-occurrence with hypergeometric tests, applying a repertoire-size bias correction to TCR pairs. To estimate false discovery rates, a later analysis permuted the HLA or CMV assignments 20 times. In a later analysis, co-occurring TCRs were grouped with DBSCAN, and TCRdist sequence similarity was added when clustering was performed within HLA-allele-positive subsets. Repertoires with fewer than 30,000 or more than 120,000 public chains, plus five repertoires with anomalous nucleotide sharing, were excluded from co-occurrence clustering. The immuneACCESS repertoire file appears here via TCRdb, limited to in-frame rearrangements. These files lack a portion of the clones; in checked studies, under half of the deficit traces to unresolved V genes, and the cause of the others is not known. The DNA was the basis for D and trimming; V, J and clone size are from that table. A total of under 200,000 clones appear in this sample, just under 80% of them only once. The biggest ten clones account for approximately 6% of the sample.

The sample consisted of PBMCs. This chain joins TRBV28 to TRBJ2-5, with no confidently assigned D gene. The clonotype originates from a woman aged 25 to 39 in good health and CMV-seropositive. The DNA is as follows: TGTGCCAGCAGTCCCGAAGAGACCCAGTACTTC. Translated, this is CASSPEETQYF.